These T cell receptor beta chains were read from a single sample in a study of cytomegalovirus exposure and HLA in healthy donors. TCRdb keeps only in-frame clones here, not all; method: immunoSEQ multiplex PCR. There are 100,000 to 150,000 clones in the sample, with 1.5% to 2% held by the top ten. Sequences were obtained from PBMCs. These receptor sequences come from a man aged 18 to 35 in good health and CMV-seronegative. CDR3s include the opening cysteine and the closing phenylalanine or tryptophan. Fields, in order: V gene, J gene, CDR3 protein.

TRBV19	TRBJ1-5	CASSIAATANQPQHF
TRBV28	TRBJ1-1	CASSRTVEAFF
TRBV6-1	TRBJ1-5	CASSDRVRNQPQHF
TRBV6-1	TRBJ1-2	CASRDRGHGYTF
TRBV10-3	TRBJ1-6	CAISESQDLLHF
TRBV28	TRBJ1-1	CASSTGTAMNTEAFF
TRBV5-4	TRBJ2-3	CASSLAPRLAGGPDTQYF
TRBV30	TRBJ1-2	CAWGTGSYGYTF
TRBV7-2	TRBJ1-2	CASSLPGVYGYTF
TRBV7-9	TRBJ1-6	CASSPGTVNSPLHF
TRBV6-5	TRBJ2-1	CASSYSGTSGKYEQFF
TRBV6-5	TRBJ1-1	CASSYDRPRRTEAFF
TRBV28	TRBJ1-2	CASSWGVGYTF
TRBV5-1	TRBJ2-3	CASSARGVGTDTQYF
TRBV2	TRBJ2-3	CASEGGLGYTDTQYF
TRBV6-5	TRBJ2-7	CASSRGQDRSYEQYF
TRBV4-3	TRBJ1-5	CASSSSGDQPQHF
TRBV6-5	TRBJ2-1	CASNPLAGGNEQFF
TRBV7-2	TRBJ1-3	CASSLGTGNTIYF
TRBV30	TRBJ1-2	CAWIETGASGYTF
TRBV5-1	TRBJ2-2	CASSLKTSGRAGKDTGELFF
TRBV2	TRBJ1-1	CASRRGGVGTEAFF
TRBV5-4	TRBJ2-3	CASSLSGGQFTDTQYF
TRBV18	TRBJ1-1	CASSTQAYTEAFF
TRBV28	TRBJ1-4	CASSFGQSNEKLFF
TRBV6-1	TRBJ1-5	CASSLGQNMQPQHF
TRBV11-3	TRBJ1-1	CASSLAGVTGTEAFF
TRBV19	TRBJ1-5	CASTLSGAQPQHF
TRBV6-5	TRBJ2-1	CASSKKQGVEQFF
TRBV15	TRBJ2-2	CATSRDYRGTGELFF
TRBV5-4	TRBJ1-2	CASSLYGVSLDGYTF
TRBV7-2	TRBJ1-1	CASSSNRGTEAFF
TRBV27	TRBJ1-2	CASSSEPRGIGYGYTF
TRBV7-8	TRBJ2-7	CASSPGTRTYEQYF
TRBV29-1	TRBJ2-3	CSVNGRAGGDTQYF
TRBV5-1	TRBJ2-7	CASSPGTGPSYEQYF
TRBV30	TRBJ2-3	CAWSGRTDKVYSTDTQYF
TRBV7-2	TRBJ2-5	CASSLAPDGGRETQYF
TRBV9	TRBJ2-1	CASSPQVTYNEQFF
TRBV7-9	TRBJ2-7	CASSLTGHSYEQYF
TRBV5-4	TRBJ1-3	CASSYPTGEIKSLNTIYF
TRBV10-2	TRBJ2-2	CASSDKGLAEVTGELFF
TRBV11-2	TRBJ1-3	CASSPRVGNTIYF
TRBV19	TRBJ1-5	CASKSDFTGQPQHF
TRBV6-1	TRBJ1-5	CASSEQGNQPQHF
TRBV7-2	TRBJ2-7	CASSSLGGRRQYF
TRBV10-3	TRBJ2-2	CAIREPGQGTGELFF
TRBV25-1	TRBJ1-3	CASRSGTGPFSGNTIYF
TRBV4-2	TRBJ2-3	CASSQVTGSIAGGPTDTQYF
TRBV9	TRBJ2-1	CASSEHGEDNEQFF
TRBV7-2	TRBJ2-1	CASSLETSGRSSSYEQFF